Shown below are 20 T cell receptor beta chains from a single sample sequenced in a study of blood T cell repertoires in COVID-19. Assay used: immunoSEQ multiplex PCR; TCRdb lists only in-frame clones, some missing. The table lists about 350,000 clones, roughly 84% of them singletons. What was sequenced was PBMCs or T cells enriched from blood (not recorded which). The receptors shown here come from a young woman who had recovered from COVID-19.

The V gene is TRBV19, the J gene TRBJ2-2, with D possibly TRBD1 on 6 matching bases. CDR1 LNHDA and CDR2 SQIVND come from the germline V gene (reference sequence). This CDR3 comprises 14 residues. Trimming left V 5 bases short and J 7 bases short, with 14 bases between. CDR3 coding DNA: TGTGCCAGTAGTGCAAACAGGGAAGGCGGGGAGCTGTTTTTT. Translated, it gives CASSANREGGELFF.

The CDR3: CASSLAGGQETQYF. The CDR3 DNA follows: TGTGCCAGCAGCTTAGCGGGGGGACAGGAGACCCAGTACTTC. This chain joins TRBV6-2 or TRBV6-3 and TRBJ2-5; 10 bases match TRBD2. The CDR3 is 14 amino acids. Germline loops: CDR1 MNHEY, CDR2 SVGEGT. V trimming: 6 bases; J trimming: 5 bases; junction bases outside the gene matches: 6.

The CDR3 DNA follows: TGTGCCAGCTCACCTAATAGTAATTCACCCCTCCACTTT. Translated, it gives CASSPNSNSPLHF. The chain carries TRBV18 and TRBJ1-6; D unclear. V lost 3 bases, J lost 6 bases, and 6 bases lay in between. The CDR3 covers 13 residues. Germline CDR1 is KGHSH and CDR2 is LQKENI.

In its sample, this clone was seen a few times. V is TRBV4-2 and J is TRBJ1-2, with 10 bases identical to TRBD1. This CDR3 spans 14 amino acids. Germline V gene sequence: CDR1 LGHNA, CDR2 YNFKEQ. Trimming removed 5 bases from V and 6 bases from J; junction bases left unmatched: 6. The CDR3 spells CASSRDRGADGYTF. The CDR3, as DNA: TGTGCCAGCAGCAGGGACAGGGGTGCAGATGGCTACACCTTC.

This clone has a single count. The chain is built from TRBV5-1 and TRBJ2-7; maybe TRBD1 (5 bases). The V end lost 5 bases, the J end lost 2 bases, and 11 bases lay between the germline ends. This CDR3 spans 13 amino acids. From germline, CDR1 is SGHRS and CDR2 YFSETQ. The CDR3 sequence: CASRQGHPYEQYF. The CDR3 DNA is TGCGCCAGCAGGCAAGGACACCCCTACGAGCAGTACTTC.

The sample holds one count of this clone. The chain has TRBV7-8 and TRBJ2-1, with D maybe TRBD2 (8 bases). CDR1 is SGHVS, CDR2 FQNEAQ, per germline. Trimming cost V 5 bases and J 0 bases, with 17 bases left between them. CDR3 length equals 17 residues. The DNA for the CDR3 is TGTGCCAGCAGCGTAGGGGGCGGGGGGAGCTCCTACAATGAGCAGTTCTTC. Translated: CASSVGGGGSSYNEQFF.

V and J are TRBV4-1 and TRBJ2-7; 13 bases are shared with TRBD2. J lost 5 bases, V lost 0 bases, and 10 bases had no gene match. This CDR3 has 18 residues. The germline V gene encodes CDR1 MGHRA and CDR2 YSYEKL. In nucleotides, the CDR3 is TGCGCCAGCAGCCAAGATCGGGTACTAGCGGGGGGGCTCCACGAGCAGTACTTC. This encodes CASSQDRVLAGGLHEQYF.

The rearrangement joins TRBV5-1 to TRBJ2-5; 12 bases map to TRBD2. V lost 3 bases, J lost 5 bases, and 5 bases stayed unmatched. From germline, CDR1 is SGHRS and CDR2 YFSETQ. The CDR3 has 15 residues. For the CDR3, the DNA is TGCGCCAGCAGCTCTAGCGGGGGGGCTCGGGAGACCCAGTACTTC. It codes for CASSSSGGARETQYF.

In nucleotides, the CDR3 is TGTGCCAGCAGTGAGCTAAGGGGGCAGGGCTACACCTTC. Amino acid sequence: CASSELRGQGYTF. The chain recombines TRBV6-1 with TRBJ1-2, with 7 positions matching TRBD1. Germline values: CDR1 MNHNS, CDR2 SASEGT. CDR3 length: 13 amino acids. With 3 bases clipped from V and 8 bases from J, the junction kept 6 bases outside the gene matches.

CDR3 sequence: CASSRSGGGYTF. The CDR3 region has the DNA TGTGCCAGCAGTCGGTCAGGGGGTGGCTACACCTTC. This chain uses TRBV28 with TRBJ1-2; TRBD1 aligns across 7 bases. Per germline, CDR1 MDHEN and CDR2 SYDVKM. Losses at the gene ends were 5 bases for V and 7 bases for J; bases not matched to a gene: 4. CDR3 length equals 12 residues.

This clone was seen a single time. The CDR3 sequence is CASSSVRGREGYTF. CDR3 nucleotide sequence: TGTGCCAGCAGCTCTGTTAGGGGGCGAGAAGGCTACACCTTC. This chain joins TRBV11-2 and TRBJ1-2; 7 bases match TRBD1. There are 14 residues in the CDR3. V was pared by 4 bases and J by 8 bases, with 10 bases of the junction left unmatched. CDR1 is SGHAT and CDR2 is FQNNGV in the germline V gene.

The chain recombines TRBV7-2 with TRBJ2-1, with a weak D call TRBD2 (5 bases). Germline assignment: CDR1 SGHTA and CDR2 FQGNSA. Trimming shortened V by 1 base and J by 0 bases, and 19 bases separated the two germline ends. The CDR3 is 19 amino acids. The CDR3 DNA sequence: TGTGCCAGCAGCTTAGTCTTCGTTGGAGCGGCAAGCTCCTACAATGAGCAGTTCTTC. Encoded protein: CASSLVFVGAASSYNEQFF.

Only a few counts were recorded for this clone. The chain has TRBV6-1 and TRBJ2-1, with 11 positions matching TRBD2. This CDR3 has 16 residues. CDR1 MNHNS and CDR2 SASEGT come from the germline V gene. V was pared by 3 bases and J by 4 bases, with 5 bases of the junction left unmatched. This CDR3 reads CASSDSGRGYYNEQFF. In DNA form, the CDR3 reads TGTGCCAGCAGTGATAGCGGGAGGGGGTATTACAATGAGCAGTTCTTC.

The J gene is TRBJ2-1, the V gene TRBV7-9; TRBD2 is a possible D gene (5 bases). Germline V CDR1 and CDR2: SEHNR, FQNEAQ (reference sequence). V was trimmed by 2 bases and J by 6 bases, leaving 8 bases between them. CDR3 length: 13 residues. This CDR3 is CASSLRGSNEQFF. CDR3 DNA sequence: TGTGCCAGCAGCTTACGGGGATCCAATGAGCAGTTCTTC.

The CDR3 spells CASSPENAGGTEAFF. The CDR3 DNA reads as TGTGCCAGCAGCCCAGAAAACGCAGGGGGGACTGAAGCTTTCTTT. The chain recombines TRBV3-1 (or the pseudogene TRBV3-2) with TRBJ1-1; 7 bases line up with TRBD1. The junction had 10 bases not matched to a gene; V was cut back by 4 bases and J by 5 bases. The CDR3 spans 15 residues. The germline V gene has CDR1 LGHDT and CDR2 YNNKEL (reference sequence).

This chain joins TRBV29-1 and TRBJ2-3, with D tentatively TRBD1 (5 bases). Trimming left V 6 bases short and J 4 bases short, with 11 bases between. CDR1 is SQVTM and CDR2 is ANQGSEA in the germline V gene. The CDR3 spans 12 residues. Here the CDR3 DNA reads TGCAGCGTCGCCCAGGGTGCAGATACGCAGTATTTT. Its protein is CSVAQGADTQYF.

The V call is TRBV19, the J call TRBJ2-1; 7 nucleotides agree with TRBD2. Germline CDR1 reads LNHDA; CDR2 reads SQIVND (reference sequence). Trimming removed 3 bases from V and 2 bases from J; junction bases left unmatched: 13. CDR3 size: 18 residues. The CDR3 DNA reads TGTGCCAGTAGTATGGGGCATTTGAGACTAGCCACCTACAATGAGCAGTTCTTC. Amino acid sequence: CASSMGHLRLATYNEQFF.

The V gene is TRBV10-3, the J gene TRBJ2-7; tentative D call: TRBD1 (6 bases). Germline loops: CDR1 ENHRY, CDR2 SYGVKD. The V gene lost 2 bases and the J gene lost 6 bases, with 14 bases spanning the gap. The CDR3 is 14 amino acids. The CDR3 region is CAISEGGSSAEQYF. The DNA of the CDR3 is TGTGCCATCAGTGAGGGGGGCAGCTCGGCCGAGCAGTACTTC.

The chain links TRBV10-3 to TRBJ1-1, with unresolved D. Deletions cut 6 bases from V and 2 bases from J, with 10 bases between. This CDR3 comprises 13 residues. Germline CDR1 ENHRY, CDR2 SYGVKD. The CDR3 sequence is CAIRALLNTEAFF. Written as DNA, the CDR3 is TGTGCCATCAGGGCCCTCCTCAACACTGAAGCTTTCTTT.

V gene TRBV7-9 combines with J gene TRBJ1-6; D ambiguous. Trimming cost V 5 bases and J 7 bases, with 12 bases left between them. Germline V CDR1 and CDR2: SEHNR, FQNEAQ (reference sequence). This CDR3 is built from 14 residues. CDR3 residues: CASSNLSGNSPLHF. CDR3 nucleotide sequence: TGTGCCAGCAGCAACCTGTCGGGGAATTCACCCCTCCACTTT.